This T cell receptor (beta chain) was sequenced for a study of T cell repertoires in cytomegalovirus infection. Turning to the study itself: Recently identified HLA-C-restricted CMV epitopes and well-studied HLA-B-restricted CMV epitopes were used by the study. The public TCR beta signatures pointed to both CMV infection and matching HLA type.

About this clonotype itself: Its antigen is undetermined.

TCRdb called the reads again in MiXCR, with one record for every CDR3 protein. Of 370,000 or so distinct CDR3 sequences listed, nearly 35% are singletons. Losses at the gene ends were 5 bases for V and 0 bases for J; bases not matched to a gene: 1. The CDR3 consists of 14 residues. The germline V gene has CDR1 GTSNPN and CDR2 SVGIG (reference sequence). General study results and limits: The ex vivo response was dominated by HLA-C-restricted CMV-specific TCR beta clonotypes. People with CMV and the relevant HLA were identified by cumulative public TCR beta family frequency.

V gene TRBV30 combines with J gene TRBJ2-1; 10 positions match TRBD2. The sample in question was cultured PBMCs, obtained from culture after CMV antigen stimulation. The source of this sequence is a human donor in good health (CMV status not recorded). Some clones in this sample may be carry-over from other donors' samples. In DNA, the CDR3 is TGTGCCTGGGCTAGCGGGAGCTCCTACAATGAGCAGTTCTTC. As protein: CAWASGSSYNEQFF.